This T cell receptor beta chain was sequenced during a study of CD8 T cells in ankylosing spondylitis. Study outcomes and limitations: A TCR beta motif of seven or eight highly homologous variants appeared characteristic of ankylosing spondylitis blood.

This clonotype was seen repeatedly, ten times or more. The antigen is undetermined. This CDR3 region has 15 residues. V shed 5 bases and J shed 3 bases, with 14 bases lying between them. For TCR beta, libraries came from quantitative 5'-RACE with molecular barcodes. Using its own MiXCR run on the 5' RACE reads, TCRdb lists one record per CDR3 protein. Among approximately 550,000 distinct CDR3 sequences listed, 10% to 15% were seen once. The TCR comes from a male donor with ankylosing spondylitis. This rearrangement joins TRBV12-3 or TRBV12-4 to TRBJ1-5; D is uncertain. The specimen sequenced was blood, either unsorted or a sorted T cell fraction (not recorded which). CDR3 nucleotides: TGTGCCAGCAGTCTCCTCAAAGGCGTCAATCAGCCCCAGCATTTT. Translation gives CASSLLKGVNQPQHF.